This T cell receptor (beta chain) appears in the sequencing data of a study of cytomegalovirus exposure and HLA in healthy donors. The data were produced by immunoSEQ multiplex PCR, yet TCRdb's version contains in-frame clones alone and is incomplete. Of tens of thousands of clones listed, over 95% are singletons. This CDR3 contains 14 residues. The germline CDR1 and CDR2 sequences are LNHNV and YYDKDF (reference sequence). Between the trimmed V and J ends, which lost 0 bases and 4 bases, there was a span of 7 bases. Sequencing was done on a sample of PBMCs. The sequence derives from a woman aged 18-29 years in good health and CMV-seropositive. The chain combines TRBV15 with TRBJ1-3; tentatively, D is TRBD1 (6 bases). The CDR3, as DNA: TGTGCCACCAGCAGAGATGGACAGGGAAACACCATATATTTT. Residues: CATSRDGQGNTIYF. Drawing the rest from reference TRBV15 and TRBJ1-3, the complete variable domain is DAMVIQNPRYQVTQFGKPVTLSCSQTLNHNVMYWYQQKSSQAPKLLFHYYDKDFNNEADTPDNFQSRRPNTSFCFLDIRSPGLGDTAMYLCATSRDGQGNTIYFGEGSWLTVV.